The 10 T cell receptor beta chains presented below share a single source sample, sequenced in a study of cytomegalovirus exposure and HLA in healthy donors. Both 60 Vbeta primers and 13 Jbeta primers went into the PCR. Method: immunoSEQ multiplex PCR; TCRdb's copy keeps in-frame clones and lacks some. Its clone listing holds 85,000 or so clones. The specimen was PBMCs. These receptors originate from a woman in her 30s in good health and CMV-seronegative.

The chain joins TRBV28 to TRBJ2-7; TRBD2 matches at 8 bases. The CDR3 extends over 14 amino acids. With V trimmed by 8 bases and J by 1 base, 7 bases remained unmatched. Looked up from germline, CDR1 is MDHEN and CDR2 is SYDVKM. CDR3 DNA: TGTGCCAGCCTCAGTGGCGGGAGGTCCTACGAGCAGTACTTC. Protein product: CASLSGGRSYEQYF.

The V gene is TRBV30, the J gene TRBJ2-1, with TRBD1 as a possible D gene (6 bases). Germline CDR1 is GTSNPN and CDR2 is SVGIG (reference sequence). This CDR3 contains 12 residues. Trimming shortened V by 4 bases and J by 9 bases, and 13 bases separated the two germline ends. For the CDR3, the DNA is TGTGCCTGGAACCCAGGGGCGGGTGAGCAGTTCTTC. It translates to CAWNPGAGEQFF.

This chain's CDR3 is CASKSGANEKLFF. The CDR3 DNA reads as TGTGCCAGCAAGTCAGGTGCTAATGAAAAACTGTTTTTT. This sequence joins TRBV27 and TRBJ1-4; D unclear. CDR1 is MNHEY, CDR2 SMNVEV, per germline (reference sequence). Trimming removed 7 bases at V and 3 bases at J, with 9 bases between. The CDR3 runs 13 residues.

CDR3 nucleotide sequence: TGTGCCAGCAGCTTGTTAACAGGGGGCGCGGATGGCTACACCTTC. It encodes CASSLLTGGADGYTF. The V call is TRBV5-6, the J call TRBJ1-2; TRBD1 agrees at 9 bases. This CDR3 region has 15 residues. The germline V gene encodes CDR1 SGHDT and CDR2 YYEEEE. The V segment lost 1 base and the J segment 6 bases; nucleotides outside the gene matches: 7.

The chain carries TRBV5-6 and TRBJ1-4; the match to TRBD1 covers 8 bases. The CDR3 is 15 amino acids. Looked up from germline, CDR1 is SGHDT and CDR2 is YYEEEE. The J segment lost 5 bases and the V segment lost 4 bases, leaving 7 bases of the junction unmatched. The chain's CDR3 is CASSGTGTGNEKLFF. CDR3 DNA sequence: TGTGCCAGCAGCGGGACCGGGACAGGAAATGAAAAACTGTTTTTT.

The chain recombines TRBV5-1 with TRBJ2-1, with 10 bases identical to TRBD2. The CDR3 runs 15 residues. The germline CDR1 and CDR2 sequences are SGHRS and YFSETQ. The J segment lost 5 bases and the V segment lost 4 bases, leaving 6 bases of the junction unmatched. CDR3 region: CASSTGLADDNEQFF. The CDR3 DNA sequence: TGCGCCAGCAGCACCGGACTAGCGGACGACAATGAGCAGTTCTTC. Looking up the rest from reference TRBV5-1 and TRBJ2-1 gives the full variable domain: KAGVTQTPRYLIKTRGQQVTLSCSPISGHRSVSWYQQTPGQGLQFLFEYFSETQRNKGNFPGRFSGRQFSNSRSEMNVSTLELGDSALYLCASSTGLADDNEQFFGPGTRLTVL.

The CDR3: CASSQDVEYGYTF. The CDR3 bases are TGTGCCAGCAGCCAAGATGTGGAGTATGGCTACACCTTC. This rearrangement joins TRBV14 to TRBJ1-2, with D hard to call. Germline V gives CDR1 SGHDN, CDR2 FVKESK. The CDR3 length is 13 residues. Trimming pared 0 bases from V and 5 bases from J, leaving 7 bases between.

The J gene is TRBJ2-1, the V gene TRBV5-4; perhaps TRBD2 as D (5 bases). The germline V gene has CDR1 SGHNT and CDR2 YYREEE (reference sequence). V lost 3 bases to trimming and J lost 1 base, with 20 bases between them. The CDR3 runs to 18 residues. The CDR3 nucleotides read TGTGCCAGCAGCTGGGCACCGGGGAATATGGGGTCCTACAATGAGCAGTTCTTC. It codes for CASSWAPGNMGSYNEQFF.

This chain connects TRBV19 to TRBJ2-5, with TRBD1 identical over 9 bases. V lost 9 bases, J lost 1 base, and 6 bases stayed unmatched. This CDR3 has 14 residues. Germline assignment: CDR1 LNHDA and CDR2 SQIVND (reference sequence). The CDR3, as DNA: TGTGCCAGCCAGGACAGGGGACCCCAAGAGACCCAGTACTTC. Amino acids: CASQDRGPQETQYF. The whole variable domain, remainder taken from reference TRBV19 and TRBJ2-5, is DGGITQSPKYLFRKEGQNVTLSCEQNLNHDAMYWYRQDPGQGLRLIYYSQIVNDFQKGDIAEGYSVSREKKESFPLTVTSAQKNPTAFYLCASQDRGPQETQYFGPGTRLLVL.

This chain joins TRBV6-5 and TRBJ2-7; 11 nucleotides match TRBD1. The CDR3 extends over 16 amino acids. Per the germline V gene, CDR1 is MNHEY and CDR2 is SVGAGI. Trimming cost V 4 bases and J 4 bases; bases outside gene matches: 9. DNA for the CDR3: TGTGCCAGCAGTTCGATTCCCGGGACAGGGGGTTACGAGCAGTACTTC. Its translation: CASSSIPGTGGYEQYF.